This paragraph reports one TCR beta chain. Antigen: not known. One end of the junction does not line up with germline, which may come from a read error. The sample comes from a study of radiotherapy plus CTLA-4 blockade in lung cancer. About the study: Patients showed objective responses in under 20% of cases, and disease control was achieved by about 31%. Findings and limits, study-wide: In blood, after radiotherapy plus ipilimumab, tumor-derived TCR clones expanded. Early shifts in blood T cell clones, with interferon-beta, reportedly predicted response best.

Clones were read by immunoSEQ multiplex PCR, and TCRdb kept only the in-frame ones, dropping some. The profile shows about 66,000 clones, approximately 82% of them singletons. Patients with chemo-refractory metastatic non-small-cell lung cancer received focal radiation plus CTLA-4 blockade with ipilimumab. This receptor was taken from a human donor with non-small cell lung cancer who had a partial response to radiotherapy plus ipilimumab. The source was peripheral blood, collected from a patient treated with radiotherapy plus ipilimumab.

In DNA form, the CDR3 reads TGTGCCAGTAGTATAGAGGCTAGCGGTTCCTCCGAGCAGTACTTC. Encoded protein: CASSIEASGSSEQYF. The gene calls are TRBV19 and TRBJ2-7, with TRBD2 matching 7 bases. The CDR3 is 15 residues long. Germline CDR1 and CDR2: LNHDA and SQIVND (reference sequence). Drawing the rest from reference TRBV19 and TRBJ2-7, the complete variable domain is DGGITQSPKYLFRKEGQNVTLSCEQNLNHDAMYWYRQDPGQGLRLIYYSQIVNDFQKGDIAEGYSVSREKKESFPLTVTSAQKNPTAFYLCASSIEASGSSEQYFGPGTRLTVT.